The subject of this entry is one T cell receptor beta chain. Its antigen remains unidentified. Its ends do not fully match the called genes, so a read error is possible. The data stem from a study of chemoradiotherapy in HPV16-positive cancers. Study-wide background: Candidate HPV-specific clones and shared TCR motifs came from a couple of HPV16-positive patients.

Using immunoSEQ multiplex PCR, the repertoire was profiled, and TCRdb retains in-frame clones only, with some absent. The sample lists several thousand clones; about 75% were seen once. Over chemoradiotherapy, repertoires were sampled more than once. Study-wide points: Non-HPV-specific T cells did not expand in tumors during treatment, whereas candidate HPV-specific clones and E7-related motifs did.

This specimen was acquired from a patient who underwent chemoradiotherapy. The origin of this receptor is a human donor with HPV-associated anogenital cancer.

Here the CDR3 DNA reads TGTGCCAGCAGCCCTTATAGCGGGGGGAACCCCGGGGAGCTGTTTTTT. Amino acid sequence: CASSPYSGGNPGELFF. V usage is TRBV7-6 and J usage is TRBJ2-2; 10 bases agree with TRBD2. This CDR3 has 16 residues. Germline CDR1 and CDR2: SGHVS and FNYEAQ.